These 24 T cell receptor beta chains originate from one sample sequenced in a study of blood T cell repertoires in COVID-19. Generated by immunoSEQ multiplex PCR, the TCRdb table keeps only in-frame clones and is missing some. This table holds some 220,000 clones, 84% found once. Sequencing used peripheral blood. Receptor source: a man aged 45-65 years with acute or convalescent COVID-19.

This chain uses TRBV5-4 with TRBJ2-2; 15 bases align to TRBD2. V lost 3 bases to trimming and J lost 5 bases; unmatched junction nucleotides: 11. The CDR3 is made up of 19 amino acids. CDR1 and CDR2 from the germline V gene are SGHNT and YYREEE (reference sequence). The CDR3 sequence is CASSSPGLAGGFPTGELFF. The CDR3 DNA reads as TGTGCCAGCAGCTCCCCGGGACTAGCGGGAGGTTTTCCAACCGGGGAGCTGTTTTTT.

A word on this clone: One end of the junction is discordant with germline, which a read error may explain. The chain couples TRBV18 to TRBJ2-7; 7 nucleotides agree with TRBD1. Germline lookup yields CDR1 KGHSH and CDR2 LQKENI. CDR3 length: 18 amino acids. Here the CDR3 DNA reads TGTGCCAGCTCACCACCAAGGACAGGACAACAAGGGAACTTACGGGTGCACTTC. This translates into CASSPPRTGQQGNLRVHF. The full variable domain, with the rest looked up from reference TRBV18 and TRBJ2-7, is NAGVMQNPRHLVRRRGQEARLRCSPMKGHSHVYWYRQLPEEGLKFMVYLQKENIIDESGMPKERFSAEFPKEGPSILRIQQVVRGDSAAYFCASSPPRTGQQGNLRVHFGPGTRLTVT.

J is TRBJ1-1 and V is TRBV5-3, with a possible D match to TRBD1 (5 bases). TRBV5-3 is placed among ORFs of uncertain function. V lost 1 base to trimming and J lost 3 bases, with 13 bases between them. The length of the CDR3 is 15 residues. The CDR3 loop reads CARSLRGGRDTEAFF. The DNA of the CDR3 is TGTGCCAGAAGCTTGAGGGGTGGGAGGGACACTGAAGCTTTCTTT.

The rearrangement uses TRBV15 and TRBJ1-6, with TRBD1 identical over 10 bases. The ends lost 5 bases at V and 9 bases at J; junction bases unmatched: 7. CDR3 length: 15 residues. Germline V gene lookup returns CDR1 LNHNV and CDR2 YYDKDF (reference sequence). CDR3 coding DNA: TGTGCCACCAGCTACCGACAGGGGGCTGCTTCACCCCTCCACTTT. Protein: CATSYRQGAASPLHF.

As regards this clone: One junction end does not reproduce the germline sequence, and a read error may be involved. This chain links TRBV7-3 with TRBJ1-1; 7 bases line up with TRBD1. The CDR3 sequence is 15 residues long. CDR1 SGHTA and CDR2 FQGTGA come from the germline V gene. CDR3 residues: CASSSDRVRNAEAFF. The DNA for the CDR3 is TGTGCCAGCAGCTCCGACAGGGTCCGGAACGCTGAAGCTTTCTTT.

The chain links TRBV5-1 to TRBJ2-5, with 7 bases aligning to TRBD2. The CDR3 runs to 15 residues. Germline-derived CDR1 and CDR2 are SGHRS and YFSETQ. The V gene end was trimmed by 0 bases and the J gene end by 5 bases; junction bases not matched to a gene: 7. Here the CDR3 DNA reads TGCGCCAGCAGCTTGGCCGCGGGAGAGGGGGAGACCCAGTACTTC. Its protein is CASSLAAGEGETQYF.

V gene TRBV18 combines with J gene TRBJ1-1; D is uncertain. The germline gives CDR1 KGHSH, CDR2 LQKENI. The CDR3 loop spans 13 amino acids. The V gene lost 7 bases and the J gene lost 5 bases, with 14 bases spanning the gap. Here the CDR3 DNA reads TGTGCCAGCTTATCCTCCCCACAAACTGAAGCTTTCTTT. It encodes CASLSSPQTEAFF. Supplemented by reference TRBV18 and TRBJ1-1, the full variable domain reads NAGVMQNPRHLVRRRGQEARLRCSPMKGHSHVYWYRQLPEEGLKFMVYLQKENIIDESGMPKERFSAEFPKEGPSILRIQQVVRGDSAAYFCASLSSPQTEAFFGQGTRLTVV.

This rearrangement joins TRBV28 to TRBJ2-7; a weak D match, TRBD1 (7 bases). Trimming removed 5 bases at V and 3 bases at J, with 26 bases between. The CDR3 loop spans 18 amino acids. Germline CDR1 reads MDHEN; CDR2 reads SYDVKM. The CDR3 here is CASSTTGHLGGRIYEQYF. The CDR3 nucleotides read TGTGCCAGCAGTACGACAGGGCACTTGGGTGGGAGGATCTACGAGCAGTACTTC.

The CDR3 reads CSVEGGTTYNEQFF. The CDR3 nucleotides read TGCAGCGTTGAAGGGGGGACTACCTACAATGAGCAGTTCTTC. The rearrangement uses TRBV29-1 and TRBJ2-1; 7 positions agree with TRBD2. V shed 1 base, J shed 2 bases, and the junction held 2 bases outside the gene matches. CDR1 is SQVTM and CDR2 is ANQGSEA in the germline V gene. The CDR3 sequence is 14 residues long.

The chain employs TRBV5-1 and TRBJ1-5; 8 bases align to TRBD1. V was pared by 4 bases and J by 4 bases, with 1 base of the junction left unmatched. Germline lookup yields CDR1 SGHRS and CDR2 YFSETQ. CDR3 length equals 13 residues. The CDR3 protein is CASSRTGNQPQHF. CDR3 nucleotide sequence: TGCGCCAGCAGCCGGACAGGGAATCAGCCCCAGCATTTT.

The CDR3 nucleotides are TGTGCCAGTAAATTGGGGGCCACCCGGCCCCAGCATTTT. It yields the protein CASKLGATRPQHF. The chain recombines TRBV28 with TRBJ1-5; weak D call: TRBD1 (6 bases). Deletions cut 9 bases from V and 9 bases from J, with 18 bases between. This CDR3 comprises 13 residues. Germline V gene sequence: CDR1 MDHEN, CDR2 SYDVKM.

The rearrangement links TRBV6-5 to TRBJ1-6; D is ambiguous. Looked up from germline, CDR1 is MNHEY and CDR2 is SVGAGI. The CDR3 totals 15 residues. V lost 2 bases, J lost 5 bases, and 10 bases lay in between. The DNA of the CDR3 is TGTGCCAGCAGTTACACTCAGGCCGATAATTCACCCCTCCACTTT. Protein sequence: CASSYTQADNSPLHF.

The chain employs TRBV7-8 and TRBJ2-1; TRBD2 might be the D (5 bases). Trimming took off 1 base at V and 5 bases at J, with 12 bases between the two ends. Per the germline V gene, CDR1 is SGHVS and CDR2 is FQNEAQ. CDR3 size: 15 residues. The CDR3 loop reads CASSLGRTHNNEQFF. CDR3 coding DNA: TGTGCCAGCAGCTTAGGTCGGACTCACAACAATGAGCAGTTCTTC.

The rearrangement links TRBV6-5 to TRBJ1-2; tentative D call: TRBD1 (6 bases). V gave up 6 bases and J gave up 6 bases, with 14 bases separating them. The germline V gene encodes CDR1 MNHEY and CDR2 SVGAGI. CDR3 length: 13 amino acids. The CDR3 here is CASSHRGGDGYTF. In nucleotides, the CDR3 is TGTGCCAGCAGCCACAGAGGGGGGGATGGCTACACCTTC.

The chain employs TRBV7-9 and TRBJ1-6; 9 bases map to TRBD1. The V segment lost 5 bases and the J segment 7 bases; nucleotides outside the gene matches: 12. The CDR3 runs to 17 residues. Germline V CDR1 and CDR2: SEHNR, FQNEAQ (reference sequence). The CDR3 DNA sequence: TGTGCCAGCAGCATACCTCCGGGACAGGGAGTCAATTCACCCCTCCACTTT. It codes for CASSIPPGQGVNSPLHF. Drawing the rest from reference TRBV7-9 and TRBJ1-6, the complete variable domain is DTGVSQNPRHKITKRGQNVTFRCDPISEHNRLYWYRQTLGQGPEFLTYFQNEAQLEKSRLLSDRFSAERPKGSFSTLEIQRTEQGDSAMYLCASSIPPGQGVNSPLHFGNGTRLTVT.

This clone occurred a few times. The chain uses TRBV6-5 and TRBJ1-2; D perhaps matches TRBD1 (6 bases). Trimming took off 9 bases at V and 5 bases at J, with 10 bases between the two ends. The CDR3 loop spans 11 amino acids. Germline CDR1 is MNHEY and CDR2 is SVGAGI. CDR3 protein: CASTRGYGYTF. Written as DNA, the CDR3 is TGTGCCAGTACCAGGGGATATGGCTACACCTTC.

This chain uses TRBV5-1 with TRBJ2-5; possibly TRBD1 for D (6 bases). Trimming took off 5 bases at V and 0 bases at J, with 23 bases between the two ends. CDR1 and CDR2 from the germline V gene are SGHRS and YFSETQ. The CDR3 covers 18 residues. The CDR3 sequence is CASRGSLEQGQYQETQYF. The CDR3 coding sequence is TGCGCCAGCAGAGGATCCCTAGAACAGGGTCAGTACCAAGAGACCCAGTACTTC.

A few counts support this clone. The chain has TRBV14 and TRBJ1-1, with D possibly TRBD1 on 6 matching bases. Trimming stripped 4 bases from V and 4 bases from J, with 22 bases between. The CDR3 is 17 amino acids. The germline CDR1 and CDR2 sequences are SGHDN and FVKESK. Written as DNA, the CDR3 is TGTGCCAGCAGCCCTCGGGGGGCGACTTTCTGGAGCACTGAAGCTTTCTTT. This gives the protein CASSPRGATFWSTEAFF.

The genes are TRBV19 and TRBJ1-6, with TRBD1 as a possible D gene (6 bases). There are 14 residues in the CDR3. Germline V gene data show CDR1 as LNHDA and CDR2 as SQIVND (reference sequence). Trimming took 5 bases from V and 10 from J, leaving 15 bases between them. CDR3 bases: TGTGCCAGTAGTCTACATGACAGGACATCACCCCTCCACTTT. Translation: CASSLHDRTSPLHF.

The chain joins TRBV6-5 to TRBJ2-7, with D perhaps TRBD2 (5 bases). The germline V gene encodes CDR1 MNHEY and CDR2 SVGAGI. The CDR3 runs to 15 residues. V gave up 4 bases and J gave up 5 bases, with 18 bases separating them. CDR3 nucleotide sequence: TGTGCCAGCAGTTTTTACGGACTGCTCCGGGACGAGCAGTACTTC. Its protein product is CASSFYGLLRDEQYF.

This clone was counted a single time. V is TRBV7-3 and J is TRBJ2-7; TRBD1 aligns across 7 bases. Germline V lookup: CDR1 SGHTA, CDR2 FQGTGA. With V trimmed by 2 bases and J by 6 bases, 4 bases remained unmatched. The CDR3 is 13 residues long. The CDR3 nucleotides read TGTGCCAGCAGCTTAGGGGCAGGGGGCGAGCAGTACTTC. Protein: CASSLGAGGEQYF. The variable domain in full, completed from reference TRBV7-3 and TRBJ2-7, reads GAGVSQTPSNKVTEKGKYVELRCDPISGHTALYWYRQSLGQGPEFLIYFQGTGAADDSGLPNDRFFAVRPEGSVSTLKIQRTERGDSAVYLCASSLGAGGEQYFGPGTRLTVT.

The CDR3 region is CASSQAWTGWGSDGYTF. The DNA of the CDR3 is TGCGCCAGCAGCCAAGCCTGGACAGGGTGGGGTTCGGATGGCTACACCTTC. The chain has TRBV4-1 and TRBJ1-2, with TRBD1 matching 8 bases. V gave up 1 base and J gave up 6 bases; unmatched junction bases: 13. This CDR3 has 17 residues. The V gene's germline CDR1 is MGHRA and CDR2 YSYEKL.

V is TRBV11-3 and J is TRBJ2-1; 7 bases fit TRBD2. Germline CDR1 is SGHNT and CDR2 is YENEEA. J gave up 7 bases and V 5 bases, and 11 bases lay outside the gene matches. This CDR3 is 15 amino acids long. CDR3 residues: CASSPGSSGANEQFF. The CDR3 DNA is TGTGCCAGCAGCCCCGGGTCTAGCGGAGCTAATGAGCAGTTCTTC.

The chain is built from TRBV19 and TRBJ1-4; a possible D gene is TRBD1 (5 bases). Per germline, CDR1 LNHDA and CDR2 SQIVND (reference sequence). The CDR3 is 15 residues long. V lost 3 bases to trimming and J lost 8 bases, with 16 bases between them. CDR3 loop: CASSMRLQGREKLFF. CDR3 DNA sequence: TGTGCCAGTAGTATGAGGTTGCAGGGTAGAGAAAAACTGTTTTTT.